This T cell receptor (beta chain) was observed in a study of somatic mutations in cytotoxic T cells in rheumatoid arthritis. Study context: Patient blood, 30 ml in EDTA, was obtained immediately after diagnosis and prior to the start of any treatment. Findings and caveats of the study: The authors did not adjust the slight TRBV07 underrepresentation in rheumatoid arthritis patients for multiple comparisons. Rheumatoid arthritis patients and age-matched healthy controls showed no significant difference in CD8+ T-cell clonality. Some patients, 8 of 65, had a largest CD8+ clone that exceeded 20% of CD8+ cells.

By sample fraction, this clone is medium-sized. Antigen: not known. This CDR3 has 13 amino acids. Trimming took 1 base from V and 0 from J, leaving 3 bases between them. The germline V gene encodes CDR1 MNHNS and CDR2 SASEGT. Clones were read by immunoSEQ multiplex PCR, and TCRdb kept only the in-frame ones, dropping some. The table shows about 23,000 clones, with roughly 80% occurring only once. The TCR originated in an adult with rheumatoid arthritis. The sample taken for sequencing was CD8+ T cells sorted from blood. The J gene is TRBJ1-2, the V gene TRBV6-1; D unresolved. The CDR3 protein is CASSEDTNYGYTF. CDR3 sequence (DNA): TGTGCCAGCAGTGAAGACACTAACTATGGCTACACCTTC.